The 16 T cell receptor beta chains in this list originate from one sample, sequenced in a study of T-cell memory formation after mild COVID-19. TCRdb re-called the 5' RACE reads with MiXCR, one entry per CDR3 protein. The table includes about 110,000 distinct CDR3 sequences, approximately 15% detected once. What was sequenced was PBMCs or a T cell subset sorted from them (not recorded which). These receptors all stem from a man between 18 and 35 years old who had mild COVID-19 (a few samples of this study predate the infection). Cell type and time point are not known.

This clonotype was seen ten or more times. The chain joins TRBV11-2 to TRBJ2-1, with 7 positions matching TRBD2. CDR1 and CDR2 from the germline V gene are SGHAT and FQNNGV. J lost 3 bases, V lost 1 base, and 6 bases had no gene match. The CDR3 totals 16 residues. The CDR3 reads CASSLGASGFYNEQFF. The CDR3 region has the DNA TGTGCCAGCAGCTTAGGAGCTAGCGGCTTCTACAATGAGCAGTTCTTC. Looking up the rest from reference TRBV11-2 and TRBJ2-1 gives the full variable domain: EAGVAQSPRYKIIEKRQSVAFWCNPISGHATLYWYQQILGQGPKLLIQFQNNGVVDDSQLPKDRFSAERLKGVDSTLKIQPAKLEDSAVYLCASSLGASGFYNEQFFGPGTRLTVL.

This clonotype was found many times. The CDR3 is CASSSQTIQGSNTEAFF. The CDR3 DNA reads TGTGCCAGCAGCTCGCAGACGATCCAGGGTTCGAACACTGAAGCTTTCTTT. This chain connects TRBV7-9 to TRBJ1-1; the D gene is possibly TRBD1 (5 bases). V was shortened by 4 bases and J by 1 base, with 19 bases between the two germline ends. The CDR3 spans 17 residues. Germline V lookup: CDR1 SEHNR, CDR2 FQNEAQ (reference sequence).

There are a few counts of this clonotype. This chain uses TRBV19 with TRBJ1-1; 7 bases fit TRBD1. Germline lookup yields CDR1 LNHDA and CDR2 SQIVND (reference sequence). The CDR3 has 16 residues. The trim removed 3 bases at V and 2 bases at J, leaving 9 bases unmatched. This CDR3 is CASSMDASGGNTEAFF. CDR3 nucleotides: TGTGCCAGTAGTATGGATGCCTCAGGGGGTAACACTGAAGCTTTCTTT.

This clonotype was counted a few times. The chain couples TRBV7-2 to TRBJ2-5; no clear D. Germline lookup yields CDR1 SGHTA and CDR2 FQGNSA. V was pared by 1 base and J by 1 base, with 10 bases between. The CDR3 has 15 amino acids. The CDR3 nucleotides read TGTGCCAGCAGCTTAGGGTCCCTGTTCCAAGAGACCCAGTACTTC. Translation gives CASSLGSLFQETQYF.

The chain recombines TRBV5-1 with TRBJ2-3; D may match TRBD1 or TRBD2 (6 bases each). V shed 0 bases and J shed 8 bases, with 13 bases lying between them. CDR3 length: 14 residues. Per the germline V gene, CDR1 is SGHRS and CDR2 is YFSETQ. This CDR3 is CASSLEWGAPTQYF. The DNA of the CDR3 is TGCGCCAGCAGCTTGGAGTGGGGGGCGCCTACGCAGTATTTT.

This chain joins TRBV6-5 and TRBJ2-1; D is uncertain. The CDR3 is 12 amino acids. Germline V gene sequence: CDR1 MNHEY, CDR2 SVGAGI. V was clipped by 3 bases and J by 8 bases, with 8 bases between them. The CDR3 loop reads CASSYLGDEQFF. CDR3 nucleotides: TGTGCCAGCAGTTATTTGGGCGATGAGCAGTTCTTC.

With regard to this clonotype: Mismatch with germline at one junction end may stem from a read error. The chain combines TRBV4-2 with TRBJ1-2; D is ambiguous. The V gene's germline CDR1 is LGHNA and CDR2 YNFKEQ. CDR3 length equals 18 residues. CDR3 DNA: TGTGCCAGCAGCGAAGAGACTCCTGCTGTACATCATGGCTATGGCTACACCTTC. Protein sequence: CASSEETPAVHHGYGYTF.

This clonotype was counted between two and nine times. V and J are TRBV12-3 or TRBV12-4 and TRBJ2-3; D is possibly TRBD1 (6 bases). This CDR3 comprises 16 residues. V shed 4 bases and J shed 0 bases, with 14 bases lying between them. The CDR3 reads CASSSGTTGSTDTQYF. CDR3 DNA: TGTGCCAGCAGTTCCGGAACGACAGGTAGCACAGATACGCAGTATTTT.

This clonotype was found a few times. V is TRBV7-9 and J is TRBJ2-1; D ambiguous. The germline V gene has CDR1 SEHNR and CDR2 FQNEAQ (reference sequence). The CDR3 loop spans 12 amino acids. Trimming pared 3 bases from V and 6 bases from J, leaving 6 bases between. CDR3 nucleotide sequence: TGTGCCAGCAGCTTTTCGGCCAATGAGCAGTTCTTC. This sequence encodes CASSFSANEQFF. The variable domain in full, completed from reference TRBV7-9 and TRBJ2-1, reads DTGVSQNPRHKITKRGQNVTFRCDPISEHNRLYWYRQTLGQGPEFLTYFQNEAQLEKSRLLSDRFSAERPKGSFSTLEIQRTEQGDSAMYLCASSFSANEQFFGPGTRLTVL.

The V call is TRBV7-2, the J call TRBJ2-7; the D call may be TRBD1 or TRBD2 (6 bases each). Trimming stripped 6 bases from V and 2 bases from J, with 14 bases between. Germline V gives CDR1 SGHTA, CDR2 FQGNSA. The CDR3 spans 14 residues. The DNA for the CDR3 is TGTGCCAGCAGTTCAGGTGGGGGGCCCTACGAGCAGTACGTC. The encoded protein is CASSSGGGPYEQYV.

The table lists this clonotype with many counts. The chain joins TRBV5-1 to TRBJ2-5, with D maybe TRBD1 (6 bases). Germline V gives CDR1 SGHRS, CDR2 YFSETQ. The CDR3 is 13 residues long. Deletions cut 0 bases from V and 5 bases from J, with 8 bases between. CDR3 sequence (DNA): TGCGCCAGCAGCTTGGGGGGGCTGGAGACCCAGTACTTC. This sequence encodes CASSLGGLETQYF. The whole variable domain, remainder taken from reference TRBV5-1 and TRBJ2-5, is KAGVTQTPRYLIKTRGQQVTLSCSPISGHRSVSWYQQTPGQGLQFLFEYFSETQRNKGNFPGRFSGRQFSNSRSEMNVSTLELGDSALYLCASSLGGLETQYFGPGTRLLVL.

This clonotype showed up many times. The gene calls are TRBV7-9 and TRBJ2-3; 8 bases agree with TRBD1. This CDR3 spans 16 amino acids. Germline CDR1 SEHNR, CDR2 FQNEAQ (reference sequence). With 5 bases clipped from V and 7 bases from J, the junction kept 14 bases outside the gene matches. CDR3: CASSPQSLQGAHTQYF. The CDR3 DNA reads TGTGCCAGCAGCCCCCAGAGTTTGCAGGGGGCACATACGCAGTATTTT.

This clonotype was seen a few times. The chain recombines TRBV7-9 with TRBJ2-7, with 8 positions matching TRBD1. The germline V gene has CDR1 SEHNR and CDR2 FQNEAQ (reference sequence). CDR3 size: 15 residues. V was clipped by 5 bases and J by 1 base; unmatched bases: 7. This chain's CDR3 is CASSQQGAWSYEQYF. CDR3 nucleotides: TGTGCCAGCAGCCAGCAGGGGGCATGGTCCTACGAGCAGTACTTC. Full variable domain (remainder filled in from reference TRBV7-9 and TRBJ2-7): DTGVSQNPRHKITKRGQNVTFRCDPISEHNRLYWYRQTLGQGPEFLTYFQNEAQLEKSRLLSDRFSAERPKGSFSTLEIQRTEQGDSAMYLCASSQQGAWSYEQYFGPGTRLTVT.

This rearrangement joins TRBV7-9 to TRBJ2-7, with 7 positions matching TRBD2. V lost 2 bases and J lost 0; bases outside the gene matches: 4. CDR1 SEHNR and CDR2 FQNEAQ come from the germline V gene (reference sequence). CDR3 size: 15 residues. Here the CDR3 reads CASSLRPGGSYEQYF. In DNA, the CDR3 is TGTGCCAGCAGCTTAAGGCCGGGGGGCTCCTACGAGCAGTACTTC.

The chain is built from TRBV4-2 and TRBJ2-1, with D unclear. The CDR3 has 16 amino acids. CDR1 LGHNA and CDR2 YNFKEQ come from the germline V gene. With 1 base removed from V and 7 bases from J, the gap between germline ends came to 17 bases. CDR3 nucleotides: TGTGCCAGCAGCCAAGGAATTTCAGGCCTGGTGAATGAGCAGTTCTTC. This gives the protein CASSQGISGLVNEQFF.

V usage is TRBV27 and J usage is TRBJ1-2, with D unclear. This CDR3 is 14 amino acids long. Per germline, CDR1 MNHEY and CDR2 SMNVEV (reference sequence). Trimming took 1 base from V and 4 from J, leaving 10 bases between them. The CDR3 DNA reads as TGTGCCAGCAGTTTATACCATTACGGCTATGGCTACACCTTC. Its translation: CASSLYHYGYGYTF.